The rows below give T cell receptor beta chains drawn from one sample of a study of blood T cell repertoires in COVID-19. Repertoires were generated with immunoSEQ multiplex PCR, while TCRdb's copy carries only in-frame clones and drops some. The table includes more than 200,000 clones, more than 75% detected once. Sequencing input: PBMCs or T cells enriched from blood (not recorded which). These receptors all come from a man aged 30-40 years in a cohort exposed to, infected with or recovered from COVID-19 (not recorded which). Both conserved end residues are part of each CDR3. Each record gives: J gene, CDR3 length, clone size, V gene, D gene, CDR3 protein, CDR3 DNA. The D gene is left open where the match is weak. The size field is filled for only some rows; it gives once, few, many or a size class.

j_call: TRBJ1-2
cdr3_length: 14
clone_size: NA
v_call: TRBV6-5
d_call: TRBD1
cdr3_aa: CASSSTGGRYGYTF
cdr3_nt: TGTGCCAGCAGTTCCACAGGGGGCCGCTATGGCTACACCTTC

j_call: TRBJ1-1
cdr3_length: 13
clone_size: NA
v_call: TRBV7-7
d_call: NA
cdr3_aa: CASSQLRAGEAFF
cdr3_nt: TGTGCTAGCAGCCAACTCCGGGCAGGGGAAGCTTTCTTT

j_call: TRBJ2-5
cdr3_length: 16
clone_size: NA
v_call: TRBV7-7
d_call: NA
cdr3_aa: CASSLGRIASQETQYF
cdr3_nt: TGTGCTAGCAGCTTAGGGAGGATAGCGAGCCAAGAGACCCAGTACTTC

j_call: TRBJ2-1
cdr3_length: 15
clone_size: NA
v_call: TRBV28
d_call: TRBD2
cdr3_aa: CASSLGSGRVDEQFF
cdr3_nt: TGTGCCAGCAGTTTAGGTAGCGGGAGGGTTGATGAGCAGTTCTTC

j_call: TRBJ2-6
cdr3_length: 18
clone_size: NA
v_call: TRBV3-1/TRBV3-2
d_call: TRBD2
cdr3_aa: CASSQPGLAGFGANVLTF
cdr3_nt: TGTGCCAGCAGCCAGCCGGGACTAGCGGGTTTTGGGGCCAACGTCCTGACTTTC

j_call: TRBJ1-2
cdr3_length: 12
clone_size: NA
v_call: TRBV29-1
d_call: NA
cdr3_aa: CSVEDSVRGYTF
cdr3_nt: TGCAGCGTTGAAGATTCCGTCCGTGGCTACACCTTC

j_call: TRBJ1-2
cdr3_length: 15
clone_size: once
v_call: TRBV4-3
d_call: NA
cdr3_aa: CASSQASPGEAGYTF
cdr3_nt: TGCGCCAGCAGCCAAGCCTCCCCGGGGGAGGCTGGCTACACCTTC

j_call: TRBJ1-3
cdr3_length: 13
clone_size: NA
v_call: TRBV11-2
d_call: TRBD1
cdr3_aa: CASSRQGRNTIYF
cdr3_nt: TGTGCCAGCAGCCGACAGGGCAGAAACACCATATATTTT

j_call: TRBJ2-3
cdr3_length: 12
clone_size: NA
v_call: TRBV5-1
d_call: NA
cdr3_aa: CASSLFRDTQYF
cdr3_nt: TGCGCCAGCAGCTTGTTCCGTGATACGCAGTATTTT

j_call: TRBJ2-4
cdr3_length: 20
clone_size: NA
v_call: TRBV9
d_call: TRBD2
cdr3_aa: CASSVEGGTSGISAKNIQYF
cdr3_nt: TGTGCCAGCAGCGTAGAGGGGGGGACTAGCGGGATATCAGCCAAAAACATTCAGTACTTC

j_call: TRBJ1-2
cdr3_length: 13
clone_size: NA
v_call: TRBV27
d_call: NA
cdr3_aa: CASSLSPGDGYTF
cdr3_nt: TGTGCCAGCAGTTTAAGCCCTGGTGATGGCTACACCTTC

j_call: TRBJ2-5
cdr3_length: 17
clone_size: NA
v_call: TRBV13
d_call: NA
cdr3_aa: CASSPIIRVRGQETQYF
cdr3_nt: TGTGCCAGCAGCCCCATCATTCGCGTCCGGGGGCAAGAGACCCAGTACTTC

j_call: TRBJ1-5
cdr3_length: 14
clone_size: NA
v_call: TRBV24-1
d_call: TRBD1
cdr3_aa: CATSQGAGCQPQHF
cdr3_nt: TGTGCCACCAGTCAGGGGGCAGGGTGTCAGCCCCAGCATTTT